Given below is one T cell receptor (beta chain) in context. Its antigen remains unidentified. This sample is part of a study of T cell responses to AZD1222 COVID-19 vaccine. Study-level results: Elevations in Spike-specific TCR breadth and depth followed administration of two AZD1222 doses. Regions 160-218 and 743-854 dominated among vaccine-associated CD4 TCRs spanning spike.

Germline V gene sequence: CDR1 SGHNT, CDR2 YYREEE (reference sequence). V lost 5 bases and J lost 4; bases outside the gene matches: 16. The CDR3 has 19 amino acids. Method: immunoSEQ multiplex PCR; TCRdb's copy keeps in-frame clones and lacks some. The sample consists of around 100,000 clones, 70% to 90% of them appearing once. Both about-4-week and about-12-week second-dose recipients were combined. This specimen was peripheral blood, taken 28 days after the second AZD1222 dose. This chain joins TRBV5-4 and TRBJ2-3; TRBD2 agrees at 13 bases. This receptor was taken from an adult who received the AZD1222 COVID-19 vaccine. The CDR3 DNA reads TGTGCCAGCAGTCCGGGACTAGCGGGAATGTCGTATAGTGCAGATACGCAGTATTTT. Translation gives CASSPGLAGMSYSADTQYF.